The rows below give T cell receptor beta chains drawn from one sample of a study of T cell responses to AZD1222 COVID-19 vaccine. Assay used: immunoSEQ multiplex PCR; TCRdb lists only in-frame clones, some missing. Found here are some 120,000 clones, about nine tenths of them singletons; the top ten hold about 1.2%. This sample comprised peripheral blood, obtained on day 0 of AZD1222 vaccination. The receptors were gathered from an adult in good health. Each CDR3 is given with its conserved first and last residue. Fields, in order: V gene, D gene, clone size, J gene, CDR3 DNA, CDR3 protein. The D gene is left open where the match is weak. Where a row states a size, it is once, few, many or the class of an expanded clone; other rows omit it.

V gene: TRBV7-9
D gene: NA
clone size: NA
J gene: TRBJ1-4
CDR3 DNA: TGTGCCAGCAGCTTAGAAGATTATGCAACTAATGAAAAACTGTTTTTT
CDR3 protein: CASSLEDYATNEKLFF

V gene: TRBV5-6
D gene: NA
clone size: NA
J gene: TRBJ1-2
CDR3 DNA: TGTGCCAGCAGCTTCAGGGCAGCCAGGACTAACTATGGCTACACCTTC
CDR3 protein: CASSFRAARTNYGYTF

V gene: TRBV6-4
D gene: NA
clone size: once
J gene: TRBJ1-1
CDR3 DNA: TGTGCCAGCAGTCGGGGCACTGAAGCTTTCTTT
CDR3 protein: CASSRGTEAFF

V gene: TRBV3-1/TRBV3-2
D gene: NA
clone size: NA
J gene: TRBJ1-3
CDR3 DNA: TGTGCCAGCAGCCCCATCATAAGGTCCAGGGGTGGAAACACCATATATTTT
CDR3 protein: CASSPIIRSRGGNTIYF

V gene: TRBV5-5
D gene: TRBD1
clone size: NA
J gene: TRBJ1-4
CDR3 DNA: TGTGCCAGCAGCTTGATGCGGTCGACAGGGCTGAATGAAAAACTGTTTTTT
CDR3 protein: CASSLMRSTGLNEKLFF

V gene: TRBV4-2
D gene: TRBD2
clone size: few
J gene: TRBJ2-1
CDR3 DNA: TGTGCCAGCAGCCAAGATAGGCGGGGGGGCGTAGATGAGCAGTTCTTC
CDR3 protein: CASSQDRRGGVDEQFF

V gene: TRBV7-2
D gene: NA
clone size: NA
J gene: TRBJ1-2
CDR3 DNA: TGTGCCAGCTCGCTCTTGGCTAACTATGGCTACACCTTC
CDR3 protein: CASSLLANYGYTF

V gene: TRBV5-1
D gene: NA
clone size: NA
J gene: TRBJ1-2
CDR3 DNA: TGCGCCAGCAGCTTGAGTCAGAACTATGGCTACACCTTC
CDR3 protein: CASSLSQNYGYTF

V gene: TRBV12-3/TRBV12-4
D gene: TRBD2
clone size: once
J gene: TRBJ2-7
CDR3 DNA: TGTGCCAGCAGTCCACCGGGACTAGCGAGGCAGTACTTC
CDR3 protein: CASSPPGLARQYF

V gene: TRBV3-1/TRBV3-2
D gene: NA
clone size: NA
J gene: TRBJ1-2
CDR3 DNA: TGTGCCAGCAGCCAAGGCACGGGGTCCCTCTATGGCTACACCTTC
CDR3 protein: CASSQGTGSLYGYTF

V gene: TRBV11-2
D gene: TRBD1
clone size: NA
J gene: TRBJ1-2
CDR3 DNA: TGTGCCAGCAGCTTCTTACCAGGGACAGTCTATGGCTACACCTTC
CDR3 protein: CASSFLPGTVYGYTF

V gene: TRBV4-3
D gene: NA
clone size: few
J gene: TRBJ1-6
CDR3 DNA: TGCGCCAGCAGCCAAGAAAGAACGTATGGACGTACCAATTCACCCCTCCACTTT
CDR3 protein: CASSQERTYGRTNSPLHF

V gene: TRBV11-2
D gene: NA
clone size: NA
J gene: TRBJ2-5
CDR3 DNA: TGTGCCAGCAGCCCAACGGGGCAGGGAGGAGGAGAGACCCAGTACTTC
CDR3 protein: CASSPTGQGGGETQYF

V gene: TRBV15
D gene: NA
clone size: NA
J gene: TRBJ2-1
CDR3 DNA: TGTGCCACCAGCAGAGGTGACAGCGGCCCAGGTCGGTTCTTC
CDR3 protein: CATSRGDSGPGRFF

V gene: TRBV30
D gene: NA
clone size: NA
J gene: TRBJ2-3
CDR3 DNA: TGTGCCTGGAGTGCGCCGGGCAGTGGCACAGATACGCAGTATTTT
CDR3 protein: CAWSAPGSGTDTQYF

V gene: TRBV19
D gene: NA
clone size: NA
J gene: TRBJ1-1
CDR3 DNA: TGTGCCAGTAGTATAGCCCCGAACACTGAAGCTTTCTTT
CDR3 protein: CASSIAPNTEAFF

V gene: TRBV9
D gene: TRBD2
clone size: NA
J gene: TRBJ2-7
CDR3 DNA: TGTGCCAGCAGCGTTGGACTAGCGGACTACGAGCAGTACTTC
CDR3 protein: CASSVGLADYEQYF

V gene: TRBV4-3
D gene: NA
clone size: few
J gene: TRBJ1-2
CDR3 DNA: TGCGCCAGCAGCCAAGCCCTGTCTACTAGGGGAGCTAACTATGGCTACACCTTC
CDR3 protein: CASSQALSTRGANYGYTF

V gene: TRBV2
D gene: NA
clone size: NA
J gene: TRBJ1-1
CDR3 DNA: TGTGCCAGCAACCGGGACGGTGGGGCCACTGAAGCTTTCTTT
CDR3 protein: CASNRDGGATEAFF

V gene: TRBV10-3
D gene: TRBD2
clone size: few
J gene: TRBJ2-7
CDR3 DNA: TGTGCCATCAGTGGTAGCGGGGACTCCTACGAGCAGTACTTC
CDR3 protein: CAISGSGDSYEQYF

V gene: TRBV3-1/TRBV3-2
D gene: NA
clone size: NA
J gene: TRBJ1-1
CDR3 DNA: TGTGCCAGCAGCCAAGATTCGAAAAGGGGTGAAGCTTTCTTT
CDR3 protein: CASSQDSKRGEAFF

V gene: TRBV6-2/TRBV6-3
D gene: NA
clone size: NA
J gene: TRBJ2-1
CDR3 DNA: TGTGCCAGCAGTGACCTCGGGGGGCAGTACAATGAGCAGTTCTTC
CDR3 protein: CASSDLGGQYNEQFF

V gene: TRBV2
D gene: NA
clone size: NA
J gene: TRBJ2-2
CDR3 DNA: TGTGCCAGCCCGGCTAGGGGTCCCCTCACCGGGGAGCTGTTTTTT
CDR3 protein: CASPARGPLTGELFF

V gene: TRBV5-1
D gene: NA
clone size: NA
J gene: TRBJ1-1
CDR3 DNA: TGCGCCAGCAGCTTGGCGGACGGGAACACTGAAGCTTTCTTT
CDR3 protein: CASSLADGNTEAFF

V gene: TRBV3-1/TRBV3-2
D gene: NA
clone size: NA
J gene: TRBJ2-6
CDR3 DNA: TGTGCCAGCAGCCCGGGGACTGGTGGGGGCAACGTCCTGACTTTC
CDR3 protein: CASSPGTGGGNVLTF

V gene: TRBV18
D gene: NA
clone size: once
J gene: TRBJ2-7
CDR3 DNA: TGTGCCAGCTCACCACCGGCAGGGGCCGGCTACGAGCAGTACTTC
CDR3 protein: CASSPPAGAGYEQYF

V gene: TRBV5-1
D gene: TRBD1
clone size: NA
J gene: TRBJ1-2
CDR3 DNA: TGCGCCAGCAGCTTGGTGCACAGGGGTATCTATGGCTACACCTTC
CDR3 protein: CASSLVHRGIYGYTF

V gene: TRBV18
D gene: NA
clone size: NA
J gene: TRBJ2-2
CDR3 DNA: TGTGCCAGCTCACCGCCCCTGGAGGGACCCGGGGAGCTGTTTTTT
CDR3 protein: CASSPPLEGPGELFF

V gene: TRBV7-2
D gene: NA
clone size: NA
J gene: TRBJ1-6
CDR3 DNA: TGTGCCAGCAGCTTAGCAGACGGGTCTAATTCACCCCTCCACTTT
CDR3 protein: CASSLADGSNSPLHF

V gene: TRBV19
D gene: NA
clone size: NA
J gene: TRBJ1-5
CDR3 DNA: TGTGCCAGTAGTATCAGAGGGATAGGGCAGCCCCAGCATTTT
CDR3 protein: CASSIRGIGQPQHF

V gene: TRBV19
D gene: NA
clone size: NA
J gene: TRBJ1-2
CDR3 DNA: TGTGCCAGTAGTATAGGAGGCATTAGAGGCTATGGCTACACCTTC
CDR3 protein: CASSIGGIRGYGYTF

V gene: TRBV19
D gene: TRBD1
clone size: few
J gene: TRBJ1-4
CDR3 DNA: TGTGCCAGTAGCCCAGGGGGCCCGTTTAATGAAAAACTGTTTTTT
CDR3 protein: CASSPGGPFNEKLFF

V gene: TRBV9
D gene: NA
clone size: NA
J gene: TRBJ1-1
CDR3 DNA: TGTGCCAGCAGTCCTACTCCGGGTCCTTATGAAGCTTTCTTT
CDR3 protein: CASSPTPGPYEAFF

V gene: TRBV20-1
D gene: TRBD1
clone size: NA
J gene: TRBJ1-2
CDR3 DNA: TGCAGTGCTAGTGAGGGGGCTGGTGGCTACACCTTC
CDR3 protein: CSASEGAGGYTF

V gene: TRBV29-1
D gene: NA
clone size: NA
J gene: TRBJ2-6
CDR3 DNA: TGCAGCGTTGAAGATATTAAGGGAAGCTCTGGGGCCAACGTCCTGACTTTC
CDR3 protein: CSVEDIKGSSGANVLTF

V gene: TRBV11-2
D gene: NA
clone size: NA
J gene: TRBJ1-2
CDR3 DNA: TGTGCCAGCAGCTTAGCTCCCGACACCAACTATGGCTACACCTTC
CDR3 protein: CASSLAPDTNYGYTF

V gene: TRBV3-1/TRBV3-2
D gene: NA
clone size: NA
J gene: TRBJ2-5
CDR3 DNA: TGTGCCAGCAGCCAGAACATAGGGGGGTCAGAGACCCAGTACTTC
CDR3 protein: CASSQNIGGSETQYF

V gene: TRBV19
D gene: TRBD1
clone size: NA
J gene: TRBJ2-3
CDR3 DNA: TGTGCCAGTAGTCCCGGGACAGGGTGGACAGATACGCAGTATTTT
CDR3 protein: CASSPGTGWTDTQYF

V gene: TRBV12-3/TRBV12-4
D gene: NA
clone size: NA
J gene: TRBJ2-5
CDR3 DNA: TGTGCCAGCAGTTTACAGAAAGAGACCCAGTACTTC
CDR3 protein: CASSLQKETQYF

V gene: TRBV10-3
D gene: NA
clone size: NA
J gene: TRBJ2-7
CDR3 DNA: TGTGCCATCAGGGACGTATCCCTACAGGAGCAGTACTTC
CDR3 protein: CAIRDVSLQEQYF

V gene: TRBV7-9
D gene: TRBD1
clone size: NA
J gene: TRBJ1-3
CDR3 DNA: TGTGCCAGCAGCCAAGGACAGGCGAGTGGAAACACCATATATTTT
CDR3 protein: CASSQGQASGNTIYF